This T cell receptor (beta chain) was observed in a study of T cell clusters in autoimmune cytopenias. This clonotype counts as medium-sized (0.01 to 0.1%) by frequency. Each sample's input was 250 ng genomic DNA, some 34,000 genome equivalents. This CDR3 is built from 15 residues. Multiplex touch-down PCR amplified TRB using TRB-A and TRB-B pools in one tube. TCRdb processed the multiplex PCR reads again and assigns one entry to each CDR3 protein, with no DNA. The sample has about 3,500 distinct CDR3 sequences; the top ten hold 3% to 3.5%. The sequenced sample was peripheral blood. The receptor was derived from a human donor with an autoimmune cytopenia or autoimmune hepatitis (not recorded which). V usage is TRBV12-3 or TRBV12-4 and J usage is TRBJ2-1. The CDR3 loop reads CASSLSGSSYNEQFF.